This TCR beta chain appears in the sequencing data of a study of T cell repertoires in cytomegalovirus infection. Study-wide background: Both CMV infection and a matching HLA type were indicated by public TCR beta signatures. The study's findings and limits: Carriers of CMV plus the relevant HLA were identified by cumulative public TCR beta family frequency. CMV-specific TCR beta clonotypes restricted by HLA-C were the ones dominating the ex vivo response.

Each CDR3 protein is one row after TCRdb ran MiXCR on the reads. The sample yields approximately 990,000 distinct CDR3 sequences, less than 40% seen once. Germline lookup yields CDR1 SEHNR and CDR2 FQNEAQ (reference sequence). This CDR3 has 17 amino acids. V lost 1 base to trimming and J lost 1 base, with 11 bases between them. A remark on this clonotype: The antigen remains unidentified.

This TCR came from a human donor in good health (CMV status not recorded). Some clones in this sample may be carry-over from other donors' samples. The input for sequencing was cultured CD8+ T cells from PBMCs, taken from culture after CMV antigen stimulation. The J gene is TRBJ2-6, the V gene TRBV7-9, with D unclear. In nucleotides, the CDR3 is TGTGCCAGCAGCTTAGAAGGCAGTATGTCTGGGGCCAACGTCCTGACTTTC. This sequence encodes CASSLEGSMSGANVLTF.